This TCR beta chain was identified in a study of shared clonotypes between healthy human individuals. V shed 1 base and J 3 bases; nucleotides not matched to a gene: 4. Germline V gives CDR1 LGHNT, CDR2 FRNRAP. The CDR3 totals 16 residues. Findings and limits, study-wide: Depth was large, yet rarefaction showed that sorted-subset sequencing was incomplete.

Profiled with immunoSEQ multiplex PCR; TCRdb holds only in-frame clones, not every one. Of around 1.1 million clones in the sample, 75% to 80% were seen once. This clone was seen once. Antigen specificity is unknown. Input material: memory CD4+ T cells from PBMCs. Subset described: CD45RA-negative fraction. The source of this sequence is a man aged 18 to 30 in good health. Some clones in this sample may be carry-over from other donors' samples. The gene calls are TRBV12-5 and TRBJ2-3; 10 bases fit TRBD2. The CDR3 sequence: CASGLGLAGATDTQYF. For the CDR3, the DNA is TGTGCTAGTGGTTTGGGTCTAGCGGGAGCGACAGATACGCAGTATTTT.